Below are 2 T cell receptor beta chains sequenced from a single sample in a study of Graves' ophthalmopathy and Graves' hyperthyroidism. Scientists amplified the TCR beta CDR3 regions from RNA transcripts. HTBI primers were used in a first-round RT-PCR, which preceded a second-round multiplex PCR. TCRdb reprocessed the multiplex PCR reads with MiXCR, giving one entry per CDR3 protein. The data hold 500,000 to 800,000 distinct CDR3 sequences, with about 40% observed a single time. The source material was peripheral blood. These receptor sequences come from an adult man with Graves' ophthalmopathy.

This clonotype was counted many times. The chain is built from TRBV29-1 and TRBJ2-6; no clear D. V was shortened by 5 bases and J by 0 bases, with 5 bases between the two germline ends. The CDR3 has 13 amino acids. The V gene's germline CDR1 is SQVTM and CDR2 ANQGSEA. The CDR3, as DNA: TGCAGCGTTAGTGGCTCTGGGGCCAACGTCCTGACTTTC. Its translation: CSVSGSGANVLTF.

This clonotype has just one count. A much larger clone lies a single base off, so this may be a read error. The chain carries TRBV2 and TRBJ2-5; D unresolved. The CDR3 extends over 15 amino acids. Trimming removed 5 bases at V and 5 bases at J, with 18 bases between. The germline V gene has CDR1 SNHLY and CDR2 FYNNEI. The chain's CDR3 is CASSYSTDVGETQYF. DNA for the CDR3: TGTGCCAGCAGTTACTCTACAGACGTGGGGGAGACCCAGTACTTC.